These 25 T cell receptor beta chains originate from one sample sequenced in a study of blood T cell repertoires in COVID-19. This table comes from immunoSEQ multiplex PCR, and its TCRdb copy is limited to in-frame clones, with some not included. Of roughly 310,000 clones in the sample, 85% to 90% are singletons; the top ten hold roughly 2.8%. What was sequenced was peripheral blood. The source of these receptors is a woman in her 30s with COVID-19, enrolled during active disease.

V gene TRBV9 combines with J gene TRBJ2-3; 10 bases match TRBD2. Unmatched junction bases numbered 9, after V lost 0 bases and J lost 5 bases. The CDR3 loop spans 17 amino acids. Germline CDR1 and CDR2: SGDLS and YYNGEE. CDR3 in amino acids: CASSVATSGRAGDTQYF. In DNA, the CDR3 is TGTGCCAGCAGCGTAGCTACCAGCGGGAGGGCCGGAGATACGCAGTATTTT.

This chain connects TRBV20-1 to TRBJ1-4; a weak D match, TRBD1 (5 bases). CDR1 is DFQATT and CDR2 is SNEGSKA in the germline V gene (reference sequence). With 6 bases removed from V and 5 bases from J, the gap between germline ends came to 7 bases. The CDR3 length is 11 residues. CDR3 DNA sequence: TGCAGTGCCAGACAGAATGAAAAACTGTTTTTT. The encoded protein is CSARQNEKLFF.

The V and J genes are TRBV7-9 and TRBJ1-2; no reliable D call. Trimming took 2 bases from V and 0 from J, leaving 13 bases between them. Germline V gives CDR1 SEHNR, CDR2 FQNEAQ (reference sequence). CDR3 length: 16 residues. CDR3 coding DNA: TGTGCCAGCAGCTTATCCGGGTCCTATACTAACTATGGCTACACCTTC. Amino acids: CASSLSGSYTNYGYTF.

The genes are TRBV5-5 and TRBJ2-7; 9 positions agree with TRBD1. V trimming: 4 bases; J trimming: 6 bases; junction bases outside the gene matches: 8. Germline-derived CDR1 and CDR2 are SGHKS and YYEKEE (reference sequence). The CDR3 consists of 14 residues. CDR3 nucleotides: TGTGCCAGCAGCCAGGGACAGGGAGGGAGCGAGCAGTACTTC. Amino acid sequence: CASSQGQGGSEQYF.

As to this clone: This same CDR3 is encoded by further DNA sequences in the sample. This chain's CDR3 is CASSIGQGAGETQYF. CDR3 nucleotide sequence: TGTGCCAGTAGTATCGGGCAGGGGGCGGGAGAGACCCAGTACTTC. This sequence joins TRBV19 and TRBJ2-5; 8 bases line up with TRBD1. V gave up 3 bases and J gave up 4 bases; unmatched junction bases: 7. The CDR3 sequence is 15 residues long. Germline values: CDR1 LNHDA, CDR2 SQIVND (reference sequence).

This clone was picked up one time. The J gene is TRBJ2-7, the V gene TRBV2, with TRBD1 matching 10 bases. Germline V gives CDR1 SNHLY, CDR2 FYNNEI. The CDR3 contains 13 residues. V was clipped by 5 bases and J by 4 bases; unmatched bases: 2. The CDR3 DNA follows: TGTGCCAGCAGTCGGGACAGGGGTTACGAGCAGTACTTC. This codes for CASSRDRGYEQYF.

This sequence joins TRBV19 and TRBJ2-2; D gene uncertain. This CDR3 contains 14 residues. V lost 6 bases and J 1 base, leaving 9 bases between the germline ends. Germline CDR1 LNHDA, CDR2 SQIVND (reference sequence). The CDR3 sequence is CASSWSKNTGELFF. In nucleotides, the CDR3 is TGTGCCAGTAGCTGGAGCAAGAACACCGGGGAGCTGTTTTTT. Based on the CDR3 plus reference TRBV19 and TRBJ2-2, the full variable domain is DGGITQSPKYLFRKEGQNVTLSCEQNLNHDAMYWYRQDPGQGLRLIYYSQIVNDFQKGDIAEGYSVSREKKESFPLTVTSAQKNPTAFYLCASSWSKNTGELFFGEGSRLTVL.

The CDR3 DNA is TGCGCCAGCAGCTCAACACTGGGCCCCAGCAAGCAGTACTTC. Its protein product is CASSSTLGPSKQYF. The chain joins TRBV5-1 to TRBJ2-7, with no clear D. This CDR3 region has 14 residues. V lost 3 bases and J lost 8, with 18 bases in between. Germline V lookup: CDR1 SGHRS, CDR2 YFSETQ.

The V and J genes are TRBV5-6 and TRBJ1-5; TRBD1 matches at 7 bases. Germline assignment: CDR1 SGHDT and CDR2 YYEEEE. This CDR3 region has 14 residues. V lost 4 bases and J lost 5; bases outside the gene matches: 6. In nucleotides, the CDR3 is TGTGCCAGCAGCCGTTGGGACAGTTATCAGCCCCAGCATTTT. As protein: CASSRWDSYQPQHF. Variable domain in full (rest from reference TRBV5-6 and TRBJ1-5): DAGVTQSPTHLIKTRGQQVTLRCSPKSGHDTVSWYQQALGQGPQFIFQYYEEEERQRGNFPDRFSGHQFPNYSSELNVNALLLGDSALYLCASSRWDSYQPQHFGDGTRLSIL.

DNA for the CDR3: TGTGCCAGTAGCCCATTAAGCGGGAGTCCTCACTACGAGCAGTACTTC. The encoded protein is CASSPLSGSPHYEQYF. The V and J genes are TRBV19 and TRBJ2-7; 8 bases match TRBD2. This CDR3 has 16 residues. V shed 6 bases and J 3 bases; nucleotides not matched to a gene: 13. The germline V gene encodes CDR1 LNHDA and CDR2 SQIVND (reference sequence). The full variable domain, with the rest looked up from reference TRBV19 and TRBJ2-7, is DGGITQSPKYLFRKEGQNVTLSCEQNLNHDAMYWYRQDPGQGLRLIYYSQIVNDFQKGDIAEGYSVSREKKESFPLTVTSAQKNPTAFYLCASSPLSGSPHYEQYFGPGTRLTVT.

The chain joins TRBV23-1 to TRBJ2-6, with 7 bases identical to TRBD1. TRBV23-1 counts as an open reading frame of uncertain function. CDR3 length equals 17 residues. V shed 5 bases and J 1 base; nucleotides not matched to a gene: 8. The CDR3 sequence is CASSKTGTASGANVLTF. CDR3 nucleotide sequence: TGCGCCAGCAGTAAGACCGGGACAGCTTCTGGGGCCAACGTCCTGACTTTC.

This chain links TRBV7-8 with TRBJ2-7; TRBD1 matches at 7 bases. Looked up from germline, CDR1 is SGHVS and CDR2 is FQNEAQ. J was trimmed by 5 bases and V by 5 bases; bases with no gene match: 6. This CDR3 comprises 13 residues. The CDR3 DNA reads as TGTGCCAGCAGCCAGACAGGGAACCACGAGCAGTACTTC. Its protein product is CASSQTGNHEQYF. Full variable domain (rest looked up from reference TRBV7-8 and TRBJ2-7): GAGVSQSPRYKVAKRGQDVALRCDPISGHVSLFWYQQALGQGPEFLTYFQNEAQLDKSGLPSDRFFAERPEGSVSTLKIQRTQQEDSAVYLCASSQTGNHEQYFGPGTRLTVT.

This chain joins TRBV14 and TRBJ2-1; the D gene is possibly TRBD2 (6 bases). Germline-derived CDR1 and CDR2 are SGHDN and FVKESK. Between the trimmed V and J ends, which lost 5 bases and 6 bases, there was a span of 14 bases. This CDR3 spans 14 amino acids. The CDR3 nucleotides read TGTGCCAGCAGCTTTCTGGGACTCTCCAATGAGCAGTTCTTC. Translated: CASSFLGLSNEQFF. The full variable domain, with the rest looked up from reference TRBV14 and TRBJ2-1, is EAGVTQFPSHSVIEKGQTVTLRCDPISGHDNLYWYRRVMGKEIKFLLHFVKESKQDESGMPNNRFLAERTGGTYSTLKVQPAELEDSGVYFCASSFLGLSNEQFFGPGTRLTVL.

The CDR3 DNA reads as TGTGCCAGCAGCTTGGCGGGGAGTTCTGGAAACACCATATATTTT. Amino acid sequence: CASSLAGSSGNTIYF. The chain combines TRBV5-5 with TRBJ1-3; D uncertain. V lost 0 bases, J lost 1 base, and 8 bases lay in between. Germline lookup yields CDR1 SGHKS and CDR2 YYEKEE (reference sequence). CDR3 length: 15 residues.

The chain is built from TRBV14 and TRBJ1-6; no definite D call. The CDR3 has 14 amino acids. V was clipped by 0 bases and J by 7 bases, with 7 bases between them. Germline assignment: CDR1 SGHDN and CDR2 FVKESK. The CDR3 DNA sequence: TGTGCCAGCAGCCAAGAATTGTCGAATTCACCCCTCCACTTT. It yields the protein CASSQELSNSPLHF. Combining the CDR3 with reference TRBV14 and TRBJ1-6 gives the whole variable domain EAGVTQFPSHSVIEKGQTVTLRCDPISGHDNLYWYRRVMGKEIKFLLHFVKESKQDESGMPNNRFLAERTGGTYSTLKVQPAELEDSGVYFCASSQELSNSPLHFGNGTRLTVT.

The chain is built from TRBV9 and TRBJ2-5, with 10 nucleotides matching TRBD1. CDR1 is SGDLS, CDR2 YYNGEE, per germline. The CDR3 is made up of 17 amino acids. Trimming cost V 0 bases and J 3 bases; bases outside gene matches: 8. The CDR3 nucleotides are TGTGCCAGCAGCGTAGCGGACGACAGGGGGCGGAAAGAGACCCAGTACTTC. Its translation: CASSVADDRGRKETQYF.

CDR3 residues: CASSELNQPQHF. DNA for the CDR3: TGTGCCAGCAGTGAACTAAATCAGCCCCAGCATTTT. This sequence joins TRBV27 and TRBJ1-5; no firm D call. The CDR3 has 12 residues. The V gene lost 5 bases and the J gene lost 4 bases, with 6 bases spanning the gap. CDR1 MNHEY and CDR2 SMNVEV come from the germline V gene (reference sequence).

V gene TRBV7-8 combines with J gene TRBJ2-2; 12 bases fit TRBD2. Trimming removed 3 bases from V and 4 bases from J; junction bases left unmatched: 6. This CDR3 has 17 residues. Germline loops: CDR1 SGHVS, CDR2 FQNEAQ. This CDR3 is CASSLATSGRSTGELFF. The DNA for the CDR3 is TGTGCCAGCAGCTTGGCAACTAGCGGGAGGTCCACCGGGGAGCTGTTTTTT.

The chain employs TRBV2 and TRBJ2-1; 10 nucleotides match TRBD2. Germline CDR1 and CDR2: SNHLY and FYNNEI. The CDR3 has 16 amino acids. The ends lost 7 bases at V and 5 bases at J; junction bases unmatched: 11. This CDR3 reads CASTPPGTSVNNEQFF. In DNA, the CDR3 is TGTGCCAGCACCCCCCCCGGGACTAGCGTAAACAATGAGCAGTTCTTC.

This clone was counted between two and nine times. The chain employs TRBV30 and TRBJ1-2, with TRBD1 identical over 7 bases. In germline, CDR1 is GTSNPN, CDR2 SVGIG (reference sequence). The CDR3 has 16 amino acids. The junction had 13 bases not matched to a gene; V was cut back by 1 base and J by 5 bases. The CDR3 sequence is CAWSGPLDRDLYGYTF. The CDR3 DNA follows: TGTGCCTGGAGTGGACCCCTCGACAGGGACCTATATGGCTACACCTTC. The whole variable domain, filled in from reference TRBV30 and TRBJ1-2, reads SQTIHQWPATLVQPVGSPLSLECTVEGTSNPNLYWYRQAAGRGLQLLFYSVGIGQISSEVPQNLSASRPQDRQFILSSKKLLLSDSGFYLCAWSGPLDRDLYGYTFGSGTRLTVV.

The chain couples TRBV10-3 to TRBJ2-3; a possible D gene is TRBD1 (6 bases). Germline CDR1 reads ENHRY; CDR2 reads SYGVKD. CDR3 length equals 13 residues. The germline V and J ends were trimmed by 11 bases and 2 bases, with 14 bases remaining between them. The CDR3, as DNA: TGTGCCGTAAGGGGGTCTAACACAGATACGCAGTATTTT. Its protein is CAVRGSNTDTQYF.

The chain couples TRBV15 to TRBJ2-7; TRBD2 matches at 7 bases. The CDR3 totals 16 residues. The V segment lost 2 bases and the J segment 3 bases; nucleotides outside the gene matches: 10. The germline gives CDR1 LNHNV, CDR2 YYDKDF (reference sequence). The CDR3 DNA is TGTGCCACCAGCAGATCCCGGGCTAGCGGCAACTACGAGCAGTACTTC. The encoded protein is CATSRSRASGNYEQYF.

The rearrangement uses TRBV19 and TRBJ2-3, with unresolved D. Looked up from germline, CDR1 is LNHDA and CDR2 is SQIVND (reference sequence). This CDR3 is 11 amino acids long. Trimming pared 3 bases from V and 6 bases from J, leaving 4 bases between. Written as DNA, the CDR3 is TGTGCCAGTAGTATGTCTGATACGCAGTATTTT. Translating it yields CASSMSDTQYF.

The chain has TRBV19 and TRBJ1-1, with D maybe TRBD1 (5 bases). V dropped 7 bases and J dropped 5 bases, with 8 bases sitting between them. The CDR3 is 11 amino acids. Germline CDR1 and CDR2: LNHDA and SQIVND (reference sequence). The CDR3 region has the DNA TGTGCCAGTAAACGGGGGACTGAAGCTTTCTTT. This codes for CASKRGTEAFF.

The chain has TRBV6-4 and TRBJ2-1; TRBD1 might be the D (5 bases). V dropped 0 bases and J dropped 9 bases, with 12 bases sitting between them. Per the germline V gene, CDR1 is MRHNA and CDR2 is SNTAGT. This CDR3 has 14 residues. The CDR3 sequence: CASSDSRYGAEQFF. Here the CDR3 DNA reads TGTGCCAGCAGTGACTCAAGGTATGGGGCTGAGCAGTTCTTC.